A selection of T cell receptor beta chains follows, all from one sample in a study of CD8 T cells in Susac syndrome. TCRdb reprocessed the immunoSEQ multiplex PCR reads with MiXCR, giving one entry per CDR3 protein. Of approximately 200,000 distinct CDR3 sequences in the sample, 85% to 95% were seen once. Sample: CD4+ T cells from PBMCs. These receptors were collected from a human donor with multiple sclerosis. Both conserved end residues are part of each CDR3. The order of the fields is V gene, D gene, clone size, J gene, CDR3 protein, CDR3 DNA. A D gene is named only where the DNA matches it firmly. A clone size is listed for some rows: how often the clone was seen (once, few, many), or a class if it is expanded.

V: TRBV20-1
D: -
size: -
J: TRBJ1-2
CDR3: CSARDTGLYGYTF
DNA: TGCAGTGCTAGGGATACAGGGCTCTATGGCTACACCTTC

V: TRBV12-3/TRBV12-4
D: TRBD2
size: few
J: TRBJ2-1
CDR3: CASSLGLAGDEQFF
DNA: TGTGCCAGCAGTTTAGGGCTAGCGGGGGATGAGCAGTTCTTC

V: TRBV7-9
D: -
size: once
J: TRBJ2-7
CDR3: CASSHEVMSYEQYF
DNA: TGTGCCAGCAGCCACGAAGTGATGTCCTACGAGCAGTACTTC

V: TRBV9
D: TRBD1
size: once
J: TRBJ1-6
CDR3: CASSVATGGSPLHF
DNA: TGTGCCAGCAGCGTAGCGACAGGGGGATCACCCCTCCACTTT

V: TRBV6-1
D: -
size: -
J: TRBJ1-6
CDR3: CASSQFAPTGSHYNSPLHF
DNA: TGTGCCAGCAGTCAGTTCGCCCCGACAGGATCCCACTATAATTCACCCCTCCACTTT

V: TRBV29-1
D: TRBD1
size: -
J: TRBJ1-2
CDR3: CSVDRGKDGYTF
DNA: TGCAGCGTTGACAGGGGGAAGGATGGCTACACCTTC

V: TRBV12-3/TRBV12-4
D: -
size: -
J: TRBJ2-1
CDR3: CASSPPFAGIYNEQFF
DNA: TGTGCCAGCAGTCCGCCTTTCGCGGGCATATACAATGAGCAGTTCTTC

V: TRBV5-1
D: -
size: -
J: TRBJ2-7
CDR3: CASSLDVSSYEQYF
DNA: TGCGCCAGCAGCTTGGATGTTAGCTCCTACGAGCAGTACTTC

V: TRBV3-1
D: -
size: -
J: TRBJ1-6
CDR3: CASSLSDNSPLHF
DNA: TGTGCCAGCAGCCTAAGCGATAATTCACCCCTCCACTTT

V: TRBV2
D: TRBD1
size: -
J: TRBJ1-5
CDR3: CASTPTGGSGQPQHF
DNA: TGTGCCAGCACCCCCACAGGGGGGTCCGGTCAGCCCCAGCATTTT

V: TRBV25-1
D: TRBD1
size: -
J: TRBJ2-4
CDR3: CASKGQGKNIQYF
DNA: TGTGCCAGCAAGGGACAGGGCAAAAACATTCAGTACTTC

V: TRBV20-1
D: -
size: -
J: TRBJ2-5
CDR3: CSASRQDQETQYF
DNA: TGCAGTGCTAGCCGACAGGACCAAGAGACCCAGTACTTC

V: TRBV15
D: -
size: -
J: TRBJ2-3
CDR3: CATSRDRASTDTQYF
DNA: TGTGCCACCAGCAGAGATCGAGCCAGCACAGATACGCAGTATTTT

V: TRBV15
D: -
size: -
J: TRBJ1-3
CDR3: CATSKRLGNTIYF
DNA: TGTGCCACCAGCAAACGCCTGGGAAACACCATATATTTT

V: TRBV27
D: TRBD1
size: -
J: TRBJ1-6
CDR3: CASRTGTGLSPLHF
DNA: TGTGCCAGCAGAACCGGGACAGGGCTTTCACCCCTCCACTTT

V: TRBV6-1
D: -
size: -
J: TRBJ2-1
CDR3: CASSEEGRQGGYNEQFF
DNA: TGTGCCAGCAGTGAAGAGGGAAGGCAGGGAGGCTACAATGAGCAGTTCTTC

V: TRBV20-1
D: -
size: -
J: TRBJ2-7
CDR3: CSASIGTVYSYEQYF
DNA: TGCAGTGCTAGTATAGGGACGGTTTACTCCTACGAGCAGTACTTC

V: TRBV15
D: TRBD1
size: -
J: TRBJ2-3
CDR3: CATSRGTGGDTQYF
DNA: TGTGCCACCAGCAGAGGGACAGGGGGAGATACGCAGTATTTT

V: TRBV9
D: -
size: -
J: TRBJ2-3
CDR3: CASSVAGDTQYF
DNA: TGTGCCAGCAGCGTAGCCGGGGATACGCAGTATTTT

V: TRBV2
D: TRBD2
size: -
J: TRBJ2-5
CDR3: CASSKSGTSGDLRGTQYF
DNA: TGTGCCAGCAGCAAATCCGGGACTAGCGGGGACCTCAGGGGGACCCAGTACTTC

V: TRBV3-1
D: -
size: -
J: TRBJ2-3
CDR3: CASSRMGGVETDTQYF
DNA: TGTGCCAGCAGCCGAATGGGGGGCGTCGAGACAGATACGCAGTATTTT

V: TRBV6-5
D: -
size: -
J: TRBJ2-7
CDR3: CASRDGAAGSYEQYF
DNA: TGTGCCAGCAGGGACGGTGCAGCAGGATCCTACGAGCAGTACTTC

V: TRBV18
D: -
size: -
J: TRBJ2-6
CDR3: CASSPETGLPNVLTF
DNA: TGTGCCAGCTCACCCGAGACAGGTCTCCCCAACGTCCTGACTTTC

V: TRBV4-1
D: -
size: -
J: TRBJ2-1
CDR3: CASSQVDMGLSSYNEQFF
DNA: TGCGCCAGCAGCCAAGTAGATATGGGGCTCTCCTCCTACAATGAGCAGTTCTTC

V: TRBV29-1
D: TRBD1
size: -
J: TRBJ1-1
CDR3: CSVEGTDTEAFF
DNA: TGCAGCGTAGAAGGGACAGACACTGAAGCTTTCTTT

V: TRBV7-9
D: -
size: -
J: TRBJ2-2
CDR3: CASSLYRDPNTGELFF
DNA: TGTGCCAGCAGCTTATACAGGGACCCGAACACCGGGGAGCTGTTTTTT

V: TRBV29-1
D: -
size: -
J: TRBJ2-1
CDR3: CSVDLTSSYNEQFF
DNA: TGCAGCGTGGACCTCACGAGCTCCTACAATGAGCAGTTCTTC

V: TRBV3-1
D: -
size: -
J: TRBJ2-7
CDR3: CASSQDLRGRLRYF
DNA: TGTGCCAGCAGCCAAGATTTGCGTGGCCGCCTCCGGTACTTC

V: TRBV29-1
D: TRBD2
size: -
J: TRBJ2-1
CDR3: CSVRGASGGLNEQFF
DNA: TGCAGCGTTCGCGGGGCTAGCGGGGGGTTGAATGAGCAGTTCTTC

V: TRBV3-1
D: -
size: once
J: TRBJ2-3
CDR3: CASSQDGAKADTQYF
DNA: TGTGCCAGCAGCCAAGATGGCGCCAAGGCAGATACGCAGTATTTT

V: TRBV7-3
D: TRBD2
size: -
J: TRBJ2-3
CDR3: CASSSRTSGGRDTQYF
DNA: TGTGCCAGCAGCTCTCGGACTAGCGGGGGCCGGGATACGCAGTATTTT

V: TRBV20-1
D: -
size: -
J: TRBJ2-1
CDR3: CSASQGSSYNEQFF
DNA: TGCAGTGCTTCTCAGGGGAGTTCCTACAATGAGCAGTTCTTC

V: TRBV9
D: TRBD2
size: -
J: TRBJ2-5
CDR3: CASSVTAGGVQTQYF
DNA: TGTGCCAGCAGCGTCACCGCCGGGGGGGTTCAGACCCAGTACTTC

V: TRBV30
D: -
size: -
J: TRBJ1-5
CDR3: CAWRGGNSNQPQHF
DNA: TGTGCCTGGAGAGGAGGCAATAGCAATCAGCCCCAGCATTTT

V: TRBV5-4
D: -
size: -
J: TRBJ1-1
CDR3: CASSLGQREAFF
DNA: TGTGCCAGCAGCTTGGGACAGCGTGAAGCTTTCTTT

V: TRBV18
D: -
size: -
J: TRBJ1-1
CDR3: CASSPRERDTEAFF
DNA: TGTGCCAGCTCACCGCGAGAGCGGGACACTGAAGCTTTCTTT

V: TRBV30
D: -
size: -
J: TRBJ2-7
CDR3: CAWSVQPDSYEQYF
DNA: TGTGCCTGGAGTGTACAGCCAGACTCCTACGAGCAGTACTTC

V: TRBV5-1
D: -
size: -
J: TRBJ2-7
CDR3: CASRGGGSSYEQYF
DNA: TGCGCCAGCAGGGGTGGGGGAAGCTCCTACGAGCAGTACTTC

V: TRBV12-3/TRBV12-4
D: -
size: once
J: TRBJ2-6
CDR3: CASSLSGTGANVLTF
DNA: TGTGCCAGCAGTTTGAGCGGAACTGGGGCCAACGTCCTGACTTTC

V: TRBV3-1
D: -
size: -
J: TRBJ2-3
CDR3: CASSPSIGTDTQYF
DNA: TGTGCCAGCAGCCCCAGCATAGGCACAGATACGCAGTATTTT

V: TRBV18
D: -
size: -
J: TRBJ1-2
CDR3: CASSERGSRGYTF
DNA: TGTGCCAGCTCCGAAAGGGGCAGCCGAGGCTACACCTTC

V: TRBV12-3/TRBV12-4
D: -
size: -
J: TRBJ1-5
CDR3: CASTKGGGNQPQHF
DNA: TGTGCCAGCACCAAGGGGGGAGGCAATCAGCCCCAGCATTTT

V: TRBV7-2
D: -
size: -
J: TRBJ2-1
CDR3: CASSLAAANYNEQFF
DNA: TGTGCCAGCAGCTTAGCCGCGGCTAACTACAATGAGCAGTTCTTC

V: TRBV2
D: TRBD1
size: -
J: TRBJ1-5
CDR3: CASSRDRPNNQPQHF
DNA: TGTGCCAGCAGTCGGGACAGGCCGAACAATCAGCCCCAGCATTTT

V: TRBV12-5
D: -
size: -
J: TRBJ1-3
CDR3: CASGLVLMAGNTIYF
DNA: TGTGCTAGTGGTTTGGTACTTATGGCTGGAAACACCATATATTTT

V: TRBV20-1
D: TRBD2
size: -
J: TRBJ2-3
CDR3: CSMTAGLAGDTQYF
DNA: TGCAGTATGACCGCGGGACTAGCTGGAGATACGCAGTATTTT

V: TRBV11-1
D: -
size: -
J: TRBJ2-5
CDR3: CASSSGGVFQETQYF
DNA: TGTGCCAGCAGCTCCGGGGGAGTCTTCCAAGAGACCCAGTACTTC

V: TRBV12-3/TRBV12-4
D: -
size: -
J: TRBJ2-3
CDR3: CASSEKSTDTQYF
DNA: TGTGCCAGCTCCGAAAAGAGTACAGATACGCAGTATTTT

V: TRBV3-1
D: -
size: -
J: TRBJ2-2
CDR3: CASSRGEGTGELFF
DNA: TGTGCCAGCAGCCGCGGAGAGGGCACCGGGGAGCTGTTTTTT